The 13 T cell receptor beta chains below were found in one sample sequenced in a study of blood T cell repertoires in COVID-19. Profiled with immunoSEQ multiplex PCR; TCRdb holds only in-frame clones, not every one. In the table there are fewer than 350,000 clones, more than 75% of which are singletons. Sequenced material: PBMCs or T cells enriched from blood (not recorded which). The receptors originated from a woman in her forties with acute COVID-19.

The V call is TRBV3-1 (or the pseudogene TRBV3-2), the J call TRBJ1-1; 11 bases line up with TRBD1. Losses at the gene ends were 3 bases for V and 0 bases for J; bases not matched to a gene: 6. The CDR3 loop spans 17 amino acids. Germline V lookup: CDR1 LGHDT, CDR2 YNNKEL (reference sequence). The CDR3 sequence is CASSHGGQGALNTEAFF. Written as DNA, the CDR3 is TGTGCCAGCAGCCACGGTGGACAGGGGGCGTTGAACACTGAAGCTTTCTTT.

The V and J genes are TRBV7-2 and TRBJ1-1, with 12 nucleotides matching TRBD1. Germline lookup yields CDR1 SGHTA and CDR2 FQGNSA. This CDR3 region has 17 residues. With V trimmed by 1 base and J by 5 bases, 8 bases remained unmatched. The CDR3 DNA reads as TGTGCCAGCAGCTTAGAAGGGACAGGGGGCAGAAAAACTGAAGCTTTCTTT. This sequence encodes CASSLEGTGGRKTEAFF.

This clone was seen once. The chain couples TRBV6-5 to TRBJ1-6, with 9 bases identical to TRBD1. The trim removed 6 bases at V and 7 bases at J, leaving 7 bases unmatched. This CDR3 comprises 15 residues. CDR1 is MNHEY, CDR2 SVGAGI, per germline. Written as DNA, the CDR3 is TGTGCCAGCAGGGAGGGACAGGGCGAGAATTCACCCCTCCACTTT. As protein: CASREGQGENSPLHF.

The chain joins TRBV15 to TRBJ2-3; 7 bases match TRBD1. The germline CDR1 and CDR2 sequences are LNHNV and YYDKDF (reference sequence). The CDR3 runs to 16 residues. J gave up 2 bases and V 3 bases, and 8 bases lay outside the gene matches. This CDR3 is CATSSAGQALTDTQYF. The CDR3 nucleotides read TGTGCCACCAGCAGTGCCGGACAGGCACTCACAGATACGCAGTATTTT.

This clone occurred once. CDR3 sequence: CATGGSRVPYEQYF. CDR3 in DNA: TGTGCCACAGGGGGGTCTAGGGTACCCTACGAGCAGTACTTC. V and J are TRBV7-8 and TRBJ2-7, with a possible D match to TRBD1 (7 bases). Trimming removed 10 bases from V and 2 bases from J, with 18 bases in between. CDR1 and CDR2 from the germline V gene are SGHVS and FQNEAQ. The CDR3 totals 14 residues.

The J gene is TRBJ1-1, the V gene TRBV30; the D gene is possibly TRBD1 (5 bases). Germline-derived CDR1 and CDR2 are GTSNPN and SVGIG (reference sequence). CDR3 size: 13 residues. Trimming took 3 bases from V and 7 from J, leaving 15 bases between them. CDR3 loop: CAWRAAQGSEAFF. CDR3 in DNA: TGTGCCTGGAGGGCAGCCCAGGGCAGTGAAGCTTTCTTT.

V usage is TRBV4-3 and J usage is TRBJ1-6; the D is unclear. Germline CDR1 is LGHNA and CDR2 is YSLEER. The V gene lost 4 bases and the J gene lost 10 bases, with 20 bases spanning the gap. The length of the CDR3 is 16 residues. In nucleotides, the CDR3 is TGCGCCAGCAGCCCTACCGCAGGCGGGAGTAACTCACCCCTCCACTTT. Encoded protein: CASSPTAGGSNSPLHF.

This chain connects TRBV7-3 to TRBJ2-7; 10 nucleotides line up with TRBD1. CDR3 length: 13 amino acids. V was clipped by 5 bases and J by 5 bases; unmatched bases: 3. Germline CDR1 is SGHTA and CDR2 is FQGTGA. DNA for the CDR3: TGTGCCAGCAGCACGGGACAGGGGAACGAGCAGTACTTC. Its protein is CASSTGQGNEQYF.

The CDR3 sequence is CASSDPGTGQANTGELFF. The CDR3 nucleotides read TGTGCCAGCAGTGATCCCGGGACAGGGCAGGCGAACACCGGGGAGCTGTTTTTT. The chain links TRBV25-1 to TRBJ2-2; 9 nucleotides line up with TRBD1. V trimming: 3 bases; J trimming: 0 bases; junction bases outside the gene matches: 8. Germline values: CDR1 MGHDK, CDR2 SYGVNS. The CDR3 is made up of 18 amino acids.

The chain carries TRBV4-2 and TRBJ1-5; possible D gene TRBD1, 6 bases. Trimming left V 0 bases short and J 0 bases short, with 6 bases between. The germline V gene has CDR1 LGHNA and CDR2 YNFKEQ. The length of the CDR3 is 15 residues. The CDR3: CASSQEDSSNQPQHF. DNA of the CDR3: TGTGCCAGCAGCCAAGAGGACAGTAGCAATCAGCCCCAGCATTTT.

V is TRBV5-1 and J is TRBJ1-5; no firm D call. CDR1 and CDR2 (germline): SGHRS, YFSETQ. Trimming shortened V by 0 bases and J by 0 bases, and 10 bases separated the two germline ends. This CDR3 has 16 amino acids. The CDR3 DNA reads as TGCGCCAGCAGCTTGGGTCCCGGTAATAGCAATCAGCCCCAGCATTTT. This gives the protein CASSLGPGNSNQPQHF.

The chain carries TRBV11-3 and TRBJ1-1; no definite D call. With 4 bases removed from V and 0 bases from J, the gap between germline ends came to 9 bases. There are 14 residues in the CDR3. Germline V gene sequence: CDR1 SGHNT, CDR2 YENEEA. CDR3 amino acids: CASSSSGMNTEAFF. In DNA, the CDR3 is TGTGCCAGCAGCTCTAGCGGGATGAACACTGAAGCTTTCTTT.

The chain carries TRBV5-6 and TRBJ1-1, with unresolved D. This CDR3 spans 13 amino acids. Trimming removed 4 bases at V and 6 bases at J, with 13 bases between. Per the germline V gene, CDR1 is SGHDT and CDR2 is YYEEEE. Written as DNA, the CDR3 is TGTGCCAGCAGCGTAGGTTCCGGGGCTGAAGCTTTCTTT. This translates into CASSVGSGAEAFF.